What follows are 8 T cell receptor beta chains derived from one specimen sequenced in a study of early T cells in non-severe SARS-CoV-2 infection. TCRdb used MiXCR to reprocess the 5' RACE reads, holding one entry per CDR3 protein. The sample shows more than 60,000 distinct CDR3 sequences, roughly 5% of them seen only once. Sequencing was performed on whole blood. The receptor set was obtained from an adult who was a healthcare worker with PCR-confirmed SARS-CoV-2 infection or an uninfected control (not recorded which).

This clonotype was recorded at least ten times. CDR3: CASSLEADNEQFF. The CDR3 DNA sequence: TGTGCCAGCAGCTTAGAGGCGGACAATGAGCAGTTCTTC. The chain links TRBV7-8 to TRBJ2-1; D gene unclear. V lost 1 base and J 5 bases, leaving 6 bases between the germline ends. CDR1 SGHVS and CDR2 FQNEAQ come from the germline V gene. The CDR3 totals 13 residues.

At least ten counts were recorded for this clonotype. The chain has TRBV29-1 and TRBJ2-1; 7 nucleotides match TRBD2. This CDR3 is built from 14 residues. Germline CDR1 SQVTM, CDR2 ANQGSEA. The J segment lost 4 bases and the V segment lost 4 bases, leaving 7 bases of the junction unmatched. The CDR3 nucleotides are TGCAGCGTTGCAGTTCTAGCGGAGTACAATGAGCAGTTCTTC. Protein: CSVAVLAEYNEQFF.

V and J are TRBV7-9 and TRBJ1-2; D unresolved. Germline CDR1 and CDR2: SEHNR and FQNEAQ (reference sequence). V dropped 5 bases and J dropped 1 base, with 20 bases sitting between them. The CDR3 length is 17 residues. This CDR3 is CASSPIRAASLNYGYTF. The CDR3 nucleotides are TGTGCCAGCAGCCCGATTCGGGCAGCCAGCCTTAACTATGGCTACACCTTC.

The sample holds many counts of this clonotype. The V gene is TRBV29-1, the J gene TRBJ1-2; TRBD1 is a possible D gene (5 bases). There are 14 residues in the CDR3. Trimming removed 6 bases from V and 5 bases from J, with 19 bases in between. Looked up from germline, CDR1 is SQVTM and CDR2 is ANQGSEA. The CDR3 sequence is CSVSSTGQGYGYTF. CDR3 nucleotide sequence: TGCAGCGTGTCTTCCACTGGGCAGGGATATGGCTACACCTTC.

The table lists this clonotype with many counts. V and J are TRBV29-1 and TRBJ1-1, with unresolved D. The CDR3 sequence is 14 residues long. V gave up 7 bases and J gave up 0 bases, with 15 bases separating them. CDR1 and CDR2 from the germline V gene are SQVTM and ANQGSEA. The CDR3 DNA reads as TGCAGCGCAACTCCGGTTGGAATGAACACTGAAGCTTTCTTT. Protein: CSATPVGMNTEAFF.

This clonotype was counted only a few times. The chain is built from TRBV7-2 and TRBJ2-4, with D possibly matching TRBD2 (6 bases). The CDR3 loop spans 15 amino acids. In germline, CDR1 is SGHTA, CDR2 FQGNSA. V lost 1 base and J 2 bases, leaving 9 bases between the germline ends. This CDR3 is CASSLETRTKNIQYF. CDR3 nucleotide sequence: TGTGCCAGCAGCTTAGAGACTAGAACCAAAAACATTCAGTACTTC.

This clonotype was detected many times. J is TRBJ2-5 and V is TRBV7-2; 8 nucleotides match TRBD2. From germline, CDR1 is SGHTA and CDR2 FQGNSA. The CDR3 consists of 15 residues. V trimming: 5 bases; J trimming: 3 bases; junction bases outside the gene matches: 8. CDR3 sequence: CASSIGGAGEETQYF. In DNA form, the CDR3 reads TGTGCCAGCAGCATCGGAGGAGCGGGAGAAGAGACCCAGTACTTC.

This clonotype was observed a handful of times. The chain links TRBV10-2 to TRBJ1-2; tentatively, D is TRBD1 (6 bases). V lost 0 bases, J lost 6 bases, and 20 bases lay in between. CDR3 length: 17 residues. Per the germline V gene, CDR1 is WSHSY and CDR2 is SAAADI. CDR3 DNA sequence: TGCGCCAGCAGTGAGTCGACTCAGGGAGACAGGAGTGATGGCTACACCTTC. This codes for CASSESTQGDRSDGYTF.